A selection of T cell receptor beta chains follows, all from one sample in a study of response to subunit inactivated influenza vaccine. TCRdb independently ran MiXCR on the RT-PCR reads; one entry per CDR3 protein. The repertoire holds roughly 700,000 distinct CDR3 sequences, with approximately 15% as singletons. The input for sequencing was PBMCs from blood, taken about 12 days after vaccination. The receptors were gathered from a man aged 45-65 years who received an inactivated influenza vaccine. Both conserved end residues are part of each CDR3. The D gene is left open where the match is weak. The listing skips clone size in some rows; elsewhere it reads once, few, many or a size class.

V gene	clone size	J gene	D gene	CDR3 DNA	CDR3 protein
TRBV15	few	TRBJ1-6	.	TGTGCCACCAGCAGAGAAATGCACGGGGGCTCCTATAATTCACCCCTCCACTTT	CATSREMHGGSYNSPLHF
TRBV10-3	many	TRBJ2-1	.	TGTGCCATCAGTTCCAGCTCCTACAATGAGCAGTTCTTC	CAISSSSYNEQFF
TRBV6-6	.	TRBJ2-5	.	TGTGCCAGCAGTTACCCGGCCGGAGAGACCCAGTACTTC	CASSYPAGETQYF
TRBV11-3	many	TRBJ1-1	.	TGTGCCAGCAGCCAGAGCCGGGGGACTGAAGCTTTCTTT	CASSQSRGTEAFF
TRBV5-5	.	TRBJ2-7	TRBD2	TGTGCCAGCAGCTCGATACTTGGGAGGGGCTACGAGCAGTACTTC	CASSSILGRGYEQYF
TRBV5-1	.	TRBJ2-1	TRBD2	TGCGCCAGCAGCTCCGGGACTAGTGGTCTTGAGCAGTTCTTC	CASSSGTSGLEQFF
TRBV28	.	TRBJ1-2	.	TGTGCCAGCAGTTTGGGCACAGATATAGATAGCTACACCTTC	CASSLGTDIDSYTF
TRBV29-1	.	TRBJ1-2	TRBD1	TGCAGCGTGGGGGACAGGGGAGACTATGGCTACACCTTC	CSVGDRGDYGYTF
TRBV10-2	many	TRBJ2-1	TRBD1	TGCGCCAGCAGTGAGGGGTGGGCAGGGGGCGAGAGCTACAATGAGCAGTTCTTC	CASSEGWAGGESYNEQFF
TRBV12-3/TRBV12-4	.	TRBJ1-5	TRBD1	TGTGCCAGCAGTTTACGGACAGGTAGCAATCAGCCCCAGCATTTT	CASSLRTGSNQPQHF
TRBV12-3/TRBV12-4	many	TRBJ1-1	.	TGTGCCAGCAGTTTTCAGGGGCCAGACCTAGCTTTCTTT	CASSFQGPDLAFF